This passage covers 13 T cell receptor beta chains from one sample sequenced in a study of blood T cell repertoires in COVID-19. Data came from immunoSEQ multiplex PCR; TCRdb stores just in-frame clones and leaves some out. The sample lists approximately 40,000 clones, about 88% occurring once. Source material: peripheral blood. Every receptor here comes from a human donor in a cohort sampled during active COVID-19.

The chain joins TRBV27 to TRBJ2-3, with unresolved D. The germline V gene encodes CDR1 MNHEY and CDR2 SMNVEV (reference sequence). CDR3 length: 13 amino acids. Trimming removed 0 bases at V and 6 bases at J, with 7 bases between. The CDR3 region has the DNA TGTGCCAGCAGTTTATCTGTCGAGGATACGCAGTATTTT. It specifies CASSLSVEDTQYF.

The chain uses TRBV24-1 and TRBJ1-2, with 8 bases that match TRBD1. Per the germline V gene, CDR1 is KGHDR and CDR2 is SFDVKD. This CDR3 spans 15 amino acids. The trim removed 3 bases at V and 7 bases at J, leaving 9 bases unmatched. In DNA form, the CDR3 reads TGTGCCACCAGTGATCCGGGACAGGAGGAAGGTGGCTACACCTTC. Translated: CATSDPGQEEGGYTF.

Of note for this clone: An end of the junction does not agree with germline; a read error may underlie this. The chain employs TRBV7-7 and TRBJ2-5; 8 nucleotides align to TRBD2. The CDR3 runs to 17 residues. Germline V gene data show CDR1 as SSHAT and CDR2 as FNYEAQ (reference sequence). The CDR3 loop is CASSKAGAAYGEEAQYF. CDR3 nucleotide sequence: TGTGCTAGCAGTAAAGCGGGGGCGGCCTACGGGGAGGAGGCCCAGTACTTC.

The V call is TRBV20-1, the J call TRBJ2-1; 9 bases align to TRBD2. Per the germline V gene, CDR1 is DFQATT and CDR2 is SNEGSKA (reference sequence). V lost 3 bases to trimming and J lost 7 bases; unmatched junction nucleotides: 7. The length of the CDR3 is 14 residues. CDR3 nucleotide sequence: TGCAGTGCTAGTGGGCGGGGGGGCATTAATGAGCAGTTCTTC. Translated: CSASGRGGINEQFF.

The V gene is TRBV7-9, the J gene TRBJ2-7; TRBD2 is a possible D gene (5 bases). The CDR3 runs 13 residues. Per germline, CDR1 SEHNR and CDR2 FQNEAQ (reference sequence). The V end lost 1 base, the J end lost 4 bases, and 8 bases lay between the germline ends. Here the CDR3 reads CASSLGRGYEQYF. The CDR3 DNA reads as TGTGCCAGCAGCTTAGGGCGCGGGTACGAGCAGTACTTC. Together with reference TRBV7-9 and TRBJ2-7, the CDR3 gives the full variable domain: DTGVSQNPRHKITKRGQNVTFRCDPISEHNRLYWYRQTLGQGPEFLTYFQNEAQLEKSRLLSDRFSAERPKGSFSTLEIQRTEQGDSAMYLCASSLGRGYEQYFGPGTRLTVT.

In its sample, this clone was seen a few times. The V and J genes are TRBV29-1 and TRBJ1-2, with D unclear. Germline V CDR1 and CDR2: SQVTM, ANQGSEA. The CDR3 consists of 13 residues. The ends were cut back, 6 bases at V and 6 bases at J, with 17 bases in the middle. CDR3 nucleotides: TGCAGCGTGGGGAGACGAGGTGGGAATGGCTACACCTTC. This codes for CSVGRRGGNGYTF. Drawing the rest from reference TRBV29-1 and TRBJ1-2, the complete variable domain is SAVISQKPSRDICQRGTSLTIQCQVDSQVTMMFWYRQQPGQSLTLIATANQGSEATYESGFVIDKFPISRPNLTFSTLTVSNMSPEDSSIYLCSVGRRGGNGYTFGSGTRLTVV.

The chain employs TRBV7-2 and TRBJ2-1, with 8 bases identical to TRBD2. V was clipped by 4 bases and J by 4 bases; unmatched bases: 6. From germline, CDR1 is SGHTA and CDR2 FQGNSA. This CDR3 is 15 amino acids long. The CDR3 protein is CASSSGGSRYNEQFF. CDR3 coding DNA: TGTGCCAGCAGCTCGGGGGGGAGTAGATACAATGAGCAGTTCTTC.

The chain couples TRBV19 to TRBJ1-5; TRBD1 matches at 7 bases. CDR3 length: 15 amino acids. The V gene end was trimmed by 2 bases and the J gene end by 11 bases; junction bases not matched to a gene: 12. Germline values: CDR1 LNHDA, CDR2 SQIVND (reference sequence). The CDR3 region has the DNA TGTGCCAGTAGTATAAACGACAGGGCTAATCGTGCCCAGCATTTT. This encodes CASSINDRANRAQHF.

The chain is built from TRBV6-6 and TRBJ1-1; a possible D gene is TRBD1 (6 bases). CDR3 length: 14 amino acids. CDR1 MNHNY and CDR2 SVGAGI come from the germline V gene (reference sequence). V was clipped by 5 bases and J by 2 bases, with 12 bases between them. CDR3 bases: TGTGCCAGCAGTGTTACAGGGCCCAACACTGAAGCTTTCTTT. It yields the protein CASSVTGPNTEAFF.

The chain recombines TRBV19 with TRBJ2-7, with 9 bases aligning to TRBD2. Germline V CDR1 and CDR2: LNHDA, SQIVND (reference sequence). This CDR3 comprises 14 residues. With 4 bases clipped from V and 0 bases from J, the junction kept 1 base outside the gene matches. The CDR3, as DNA: TGTGCCAGTAGTAGCGGGGGGGTCTCCTACGAGCAGTACTTC. Residues: CASSSGGVSYEQYF.

This CDR3 is CASSLDSRLSYEQYF. CDR3 sequence (DNA): TGTGCCAGCAGCTTAGATTCGCGTTTGTCCTACGAGCAGTACTTC. The chain joins TRBV11-2 to TRBJ2-7; D uncertain. CDR1 SGHAT and CDR2 FQNNGV come from the germline V gene. The CDR3 spans 15 residues. Deletions cut 0 bases from V and 1 base from J, with 10 bases between.

The chain combines TRBV7-5 with TRBJ2-5; the table gives TRBD2 as D, unverified against the DNA. TRBV7-5 is listed as a pseudogene. CDR3 size: 13 residues. The CDR3, as DNA: TGTGCCAGAAGCTTAGCCGGGGATGAGACCCAGTACTTC. Amino acid sequence: CARSLAGDETQYF.

The DNA of the CDR3 is TGTGCCAGCAGCTTGAGGTCAGGGGGCAAAGCTTTCTTT. Its protein is CASSLRSGGKAFF. The V and J genes are TRBV5-6 and TRBJ1-1; TRBD1 matches 8 bases. CDR3 length: 13 amino acids. Germline loops: CDR1 SGHDT, CDR2 YYEEEE. J gave up 9 bases and V 1 base, and 5 bases lay outside the gene matches.